This passage covers 12 T cell receptor beta chains from one sample sequenced in a study of blood T cells in healthy people across ages. The authors ran a second PCR of about 6 to 11 cycles using a sample-barcoded 5' primer and a J-beta primer mix. TCRdb used MiXCR to reprocess the 5' RACE reads, holding one entry per CDR3 protein. The sample has over a million distinct CDR3 sequences, about 23% seen once. The sample was also linked to a second study, of T cells of mothers and their children.

Sequencing was performed on blood. The source of these receptors is a girl aged 2-15 years in good health.

There are a few counts of this clonotype. The germline gene is not matched at one end of the junction; a read error may be the cause. The gene calls are TRBV5-1 and TRBJ2-5; the D is unclear. This CDR3 has 15 amino acids. Germline CDR1 and CDR2: SGHRS and YFSETQ. CDR3 sequence (DNA): TGCGCCAGCAGCTTGTCGGCAAACCTTCAAGAGGCCCAGTACTTC. Translated: CASSLSANLQEAQYF.

This clonotype showed up just a few times. This chain uses TRBV28 with TRBJ2-7; D not certain. V was trimmed by 3 bases and J by 0 bases, leaving 12 bases between them. The CDR3 loop spans 15 amino acids. Looked up from germline, CDR1 is MDHEN and CDR2 is SYDVKM. CDR3 nucleotide sequence: TGTGCCAGCAGTTTTTCCGGCCGATCCTCCTACGAGCAGTACTTC. Translating gives CASSFSGRSSYEQYF.

This clonotype was counted a few times. The CDR3 DNA sequence: TGTGCCAGCAGTTACCGACAGGGAGGCCCCAGCGATGAGCAGTTCTTC. It translates to CASSYRQGGPSDEQFF. V and J are TRBV2 and TRBJ2-1, with D maybe TRBD1 (7 bases). Germline assignment: CDR1 SNHLY and CDR2 FYNNEI. The CDR3 has 16 amino acids. V lost 5 bases, J lost 8 bases, and 22 bases lay in between.

The chain combines TRBV7-9 with TRBJ2-7; D gene uncertain. The CDR3 has 15 residues. CDR1 SEHNR and CDR2 FQNEAQ come from the germline V gene (reference sequence). Trimming removed 5 bases from V and 0 bases from J, with 14 bases in between. The DNA for the CDR3 is TGTGCCAGCAGCGCGGACGGAAGGAGCTCCTACGAGCAGTACTTC. Residues: CASSADGRSSYEQYF.

This chain connects TRBV21-1 to TRBJ1-2; TRBD1, the table's D call, was not compared with the DNA. TRBV21-1 is recorded as a pseudogene. The CDR3 length is 14 residues. For the CDR3, the DNA is TGTGCCAGCAGCATCCGACAGGCGAACTATGGCTACACCTTC. It yields the protein CASSIRQANYGYTF.

This chain joins TRBV29-1 and TRBJ2-5; weak D call: TRBD1 (5 bases). This CDR3 spans 13 amino acids. V was pared by 8 bases and J by 5 bases, with 18 bases between. Germline loops: CDR1 SQVTM, CDR2 ANQGSEA. The chain's CDR3 is CSSKKRGAETQYF. The CDR3 nucleotides read TGCAGCTCAAAGAAAAGGGGCGCGGAGACCCAGTACTTC.

The chain has TRBV27 and TRBJ2-5, with 8 bases matching TRBD1. The CDR3 totals 15 residues. V trimming: 4 bases; J trimming: 5 bases; junction bases outside the gene matches: 9. The germline V gene has CDR1 MNHEY and CDR2 SMNVEV (reference sequence). In nucleotides, the CDR3 is TGTGCCAGCAGTTATCTGCAGGGGGCGGGGGAGACCCAGTACTTC. It yields the protein CASSYLQGAGETQYF.

The rearrangement links TRBV4-3 to TRBJ2-3; perhaps TRBD1 as D (5 bases). V lost 2 bases and J lost 0, with 9 bases in between. CDR3 size: 15 residues. Germline lookup yields CDR1 LGHNA and CDR2 YSLEER. The CDR3: CASSQRAGSTDTQYF. CDR3 in DNA: TGCGCCAGCAGCCAAAGGGCAGGGAGCACAGATACGCAGTATTTT.

This clonotype was recorded a few times. CDR3 region: CASSSRWGYEQYF. CDR3 coding DNA: TGTGCCAGCAGCTCCAGGTGGGGCTACGAGCAGTACTTC. The rearrangement links TRBV7-2 to TRBJ2-7; D uncertain. The germline V gene encodes CDR1 SGHTA and CDR2 FQGNSA. The length of the CDR3 is 13 residues. V lost 4 bases and J lost 3, with 10 bases in between.

The chain uses TRBV6-6 and TRBJ2-1, with D unresolved. Per germline, CDR1 MNHNY and CDR2 SVGAGI (reference sequence). Trimming pared 7 bases from V and 4 bases from J, leaving 14 bases between. CDR3 length: 14 amino acids. The CDR3 is CASNIQESYNEQFF. The CDR3 nucleotides read TGTGCCAGCAATATTCAGGAATCTTACAATGAGCAGTTCTTC.

This clonotype has more than one count but fewer than ten. The rearrangement uses TRBV7-8 and TRBJ1-2; D remains unclear. The CDR3 consists of 15 residues. The germline gives CDR1 SGHVS, CDR2 FQNEAQ. V shed 0 bases and J shed 2 bases, with 10 bases lying between them. CDR3 DNA: TGTGCCAGCAGCTTAGCGTTGTACGCAAACTATGGCTACACCTTC. This sequence encodes CASSLALYANYGYTF.

The chain links TRBV18 to TRBJ2-1; TRBD2 matches at 7 bases. The J call is uncertain, as TRBJ2-7 better fits the DNA end. Germline CDR1 and CDR2: KGHSH and LQKENI. CDR3 size: 14 residues. This CDR3 reads CASSPGAGVYEQYF. CDR3 in DNA: TGTGCCAGCTCACCTGGGGCGGGGGTTTACGAGCAGTACTTC.